Listed below are T cell receptor beta chains from one sample, sequenced in a study of blood T cell repertoires in COVID-19. The protocol was immunoSEQ multiplex PCR, while the TCRdb copy is restricted to in-frame clones and leaves out a portion. The sample includes 250,000 to 400,000 clones, 85% of them seen just once. Source material: PBMCs or T cells enriched from blood (not recorded which). Receptors were obtained from a woman in her twenties or thirties who had been exposed to COVID-19. The CDR3 runs from the conserved cysteine through the conserved F or W. A D gene is named only where the DNA matches it firmly. Some rows have no size entry. The others give once, few or many, or a class for an expanded clone.

v_gene,j_gene,len,abundance,d_gene,CDR3nt,CDR3aa
TRBV19,TRBJ1-5,14,NA,TRBD1,TGTGCCAGTAGCCCCGGACAGGGGCGTCAGCCCCAGCATTTT,CASSPGQGRQPQHF
TRBV9,TRBJ2-5,14,NA,NA,TGTGCCAGCAGCGTTTCGGGGTTCCAAGAGACCCAGTACTTC,CASSVSGFQETQYF
TRBV4-1,TRBJ1-1,17,NA,TRBD1,TGCGCCAGCAGCCAACTAAATCTCTGGACAGGGACCACTGAAGCTTTCTTT,CASSQLNLWTGTTEAFF
TRBV7-9,TRBJ2-2,15,NA,NA,TGTGCCAGCAGCACGAGGGGGGGTTACACCGGGGAGCTGTTTTTT,CASSTRGGYTGELFF
TRBV7-2,TRBJ2-1,18,NA,TRBD2,TGTGCCAGCAGCTTAGTTGGGACTAGCGGGGGGGCCGGGAATGAGCAGTTCTTC,CASSLVGTSGGAGNEQFF
TRBV10-3,TRBJ1-3,14,NA,TRBD1,TGTGCCATCAGACAGGGGGCCACTGGAAACACCATATATTTT,CAIRQGATGNTIYF
TRBV4-2,TRBJ2-5,15,once,TRBD2,TGTGCCAGCAGCCAGTCGGCGGGGGTTCAAGAGACCCAGTACTTC,CASSQSAGVQETQYF
TRBV2,TRBJ2-7,14,NA,TRBD2,TGTGCCAGCAGGAGACTAGCGGAGACCTACGAGCAGTACTTC,CASRRLAETYEQYF
TRBV6-4,TRBJ2-1,15,NA,NA,TGTGCCAGCAGTGAAAGCACAGGCTCCTACAATGAGCAGTTCTTC,CASSESTGSYNEQFF
TRBV4-2,TRBJ2-3,16,NA,NA,TGTGCCAGCAGCCAAGGGGCGACATCGAGCACAGATACGCAGTATTTT,CASSQGATSSTDTQYF
TRBV3-1/TRBV3-2,TRBJ2-2,13,NA,TRBD2,TGTGCTGGAGCGCGGGGGTTGACCGGGGAGCTGTTTTTT,CAGARGLTGELFF
TRBV15,TRBJ1-3,17,NA,NA,TGTGCCACCAGCAGAGAGGCGGGGGACATCTCTGGAAACACCATATATTTT,CATSREAGDISGNTIYF
TRBV7-8,TRBJ2-3,19,NA,NA,TGTGCCAGCAGCCCGAACTGGGACACCATGAAGACTAGCACAGATACGCAGTATTTT,CASSPNWDTMKTSTDTQYF
TRBV27,TRBJ1-4,14,once,NA,TGTGCCAGCAGTTTATCGAGGGTCCATAAAAAACTGTTTTTT,CASSLSRVHKKLFF
TRBV6-2/TRBV6-3,TRBJ1-1,15,NA,NA,TGTGCCAGCAGTTACTCAATAAGGGGGAACACTGAAGCTTTCTTT,CASSYSIRGNTEAFF